The rows below give T cell receptor beta chains drawn from one sample of a study of metastatic and nonmetastatic thyroid tumors. TCRdb re-called the PCR reads with MiXCR. The sample lists fewer than 40,000 clones; just under 25% were seen once. Material for sequencing was blood. The receptors derive from a female donor with papillary thyroid cancer or a benign thyroid nodule (not recorded which). Some clones in this sample may be carry-over from other donors' samples. Both conserved end residues are part of each CDR3.

V: TRBV19
J: TRBJ1-2
CDR3: CASVLDRGIDGYTF

V: TRBV18
J: TRBJ2-5
CDR3: CASSPRQGEQETQYF

V: TRBV12-3/TRBV12-4
J: TRBJ2-2
CDR3: CASSPQTGELFF

V: TRBV29-1
J: TRBJ2-5
CDR3: CSVETGRGETQYF

V: TRBV20-1
J: TRBJ1-2
CDR3: CSAYRSGGGLLGGYTF

V: TRBV3-1
J: TRBJ2-2
CDR3: CASSQRTSGRNTGELFF

V: TRBV4-1
J: TRBJ2-1
CDR3: CASSQVSTQQEQFF

V: TRBV5-1
J: TRBJ2-2
CDR3: CASSLTGPNTGELFF

V: TRBV4-1
J: TRBJ2-3
CDR3: CASSQDAGGTDTQYF

V: TRBV10-1
J: TRBJ2-1
CDR3: CASSGFGKGENEQFF

V: TRBV3-1
J: TRBJ2-7
CDR3: CASSTGQGFGEQYF

V: TRBV27
J: TRBJ1-2
CDR3: CDSSQLTTYTF

V: TRBV6-7
J: TRBJ2-7
CDR3: CARWVTWGLQRWEQYF

V: TRBV7-8
J: TRBJ1-5
CDR3: CASSLGGRLKRYQPQHF

V: TRBV15
J: TRBJ2-5
CDR3: CATSSQWDRETQYF

V: TRBV6-1
J: TRBJ1-6
CDR3: CASSLTRTGQGISPLHF

V: TRBV27
J: TRBJ2-7
CDR3: CASSPKGFGTGNLYEQYF

V: TRBV27
J: TRBJ2-7
CDR3: CASSLSRGSYEQYF

V: TRBV12-3/TRBV12-4
J: TRBJ1-6
CDR3: CASSPPGLNSPLHF

V: TRBV2
J: TRBJ1-3
CDR3: CASTFNRGSGNTIYF

V: TRBV28
J: TRBJ2-1
CDR3: CASSRSGSGDNEQFF

V: TRBV6-1
J: TRBJ2-1
CDR3: CVSSTGSNEQFF

V: TRBV11-2
J: TRBJ2-7
CDR3: CASSLGSPGQNSYEQYF

V: TRBV5-6
J: TRBJ2-3
CDR3: CASSLYQGENTQYF

V: TRBV7-8
J: TRBJ2-2
CDR3: CASSPRQLHLKELFF

V: TRBV12-3/TRBV12-4
J: TRBJ2-1
CDR3: CASSRPSDLFNEQFF

V: TRBV4-3
J: TRBJ2-3
CDR3: CASSQSRLAVDTPYF

V: TRBV20-1
J: TRBJ2-7
CDR3: CSARTGGAKEQYF

V: TRBV20-1
J: TRBJ1-5
CDR3: CSARDRVGGQNQPQHF

V: TRBV7-9
J: TRBJ2-2
CDR3: CAILRGLNTGELFF

V: TRBV12-3/TRBV12-4
J: TRBJ1-2
CDR3: CASIEGSGYTF

V: TRBV9
J: TRBJ2-5
CDR3: CASSSGTSVQETQYF

V: TRBV20-1
J: TRBJ1-4
CDR3: CSARSRRGNEKLFF

V: TRBV9
J: TRBJ2-1
CDR3: CASSRLADYNEQFF

V: TRBV6-1
J: TRBJ2-7
CDR3: CASSAGTSYEQYF

V: TRBV7-8
J: TRBJ1-1
CDR3: CASSPRWEAGWIF

V: TRBV6-7
J: TRBJ2-2
CDR3: CASSYRASGRALAGELFF

V: TRBV28
J: TRBJ1-2
CDR3: CASSRRPGTGTYGYTF

V: TRBV30
J: TRBJ2-7
CDR3: CAWSVSGGQVEQYF

V: TRBV5-1
J: TRBJ2-7
CDR3: CASSLAATYEQYF

V: TRBV27
J: TRBJ2-6
CDR3: CASSSTGTGANVLTF

V: TRBV7-6
J: TRBJ2-5
CDR3: CASSYTCASSGSPETQYF

V: TRBV5-1
J: TRBJ2-1
CDR3: CASSLDEYNEQFF

V: TRBV20-1
J: TRBJ1-2
CDR3: CSARTGGEGYTF

V: TRBV28
J: TRBJ2-7
CDR3: CSSTSPSGSVAEQYF

V: TRBV28
J: TRBJ1-5
CDR3: CASSHDRNQPQHF

V: TRBV5-6
J: TRBJ1-1
CDR3: CGSSWDRVSTEAFF

V: TRBV6-2/TRBV6-3
J: TRBJ2-2
CDR3: CASSPGQDHGELFF

V: TRBV28
J: TRBJ2-7
CDR3: CASSLTGLGIYEQYF

V: TRBV7-9
J: TRBJ2-7
CDR3: CASSFGTGAEEQYF

V: TRBV7-9
J: TRBJ1-4
CDR3: CASSGPGMGEKLFF

V: TRBV20-1
J: TRBJ1-5
CDR3: CSASPEQGINQPQHF

V: TRBV19
J: TRBJ2-5
CDR3: CASSMKGAGETQYF

V: TRBV7-2
J: TRBJ2-7
CDR3: CASSSSGGAYEHDF